The 23 T cell receptor beta chains listed next were all sequenced from one sample in a study of T cell responses to AZD1222 COVID-19 vaccine. Measured with immunoSEQ multiplex PCR; TCRdb has only the in-frame clones, and not every one. The sample lists roughly 100,000 clones, 82% seen once, with about 5% in the top ten. The specimen was peripheral blood, collected on day 0 of AZD1222 vaccination. These receptors originate from an adult in good health.

This clone was counted only a few times. This chain connects TRBV6-2 or TRBV6-3 to TRBJ1-5, with D unresolved. Trimming cost V 5 bases and J 6 bases, with 32 bases left between them. CDR3 length: 20 amino acids. The germline CDR1 and CDR2 sequences are MNHEY and SVGEGT. CDR3 loop: CASSPMWEGWINSFGQPQHF. The DNA for the CDR3 is TGTGCCAGCAGTCCAATGTGGGAAGGATGGATTAACAGTTTCGGTCAGCCCCAGCATTTT.

This chain uses TRBV19 with TRBJ2-2, with D possibly matching TRBD1 (6 bases). V dropped 3 bases and J dropped 2 bases, with 13 bases sitting between them. Germline lookup yields CDR1 LNHDA and CDR2 SQIVND (reference sequence). The CDR3 is made up of 16 amino acids. This CDR3 is CASSIPTGVNTGELFF. CDR3 DNA: TGTGCCAGTAGTATCCCGACAGGAGTAAACACCGGGGAGCTGTTTTTT.

The J gene is TRBJ1-5, the V gene TRBV3-1 (or the pseudogene TRBV3-2), with D possibly being TRBD1 (5 bases). The CDR3 runs to 15 residues. V was cut by 1 base and J by 0 bases, with 7 bases left in between. Germline-derived CDR1 and CDR2 are LGHDT and YNNKEL (reference sequence). This CDR3 is CASSQGGDSNQPQHF. CDR3 DNA sequence: TGTGCCAGCAGCCAAGGGGGGGATAGCAATCAGCCCCAGCATTTT.

The genes are TRBV10-3 and TRBJ2-7; D gene uncertain. The CDR3 has 12 amino acids. Germline CDR1 is ENHRY and CDR2 is SYGVKD. The ends were cut back, 8 bases at V and 0 bases at J, with 8 bases in the middle. The CDR3 loop reads CAIGRSSYEQYF. In nucleotides, the CDR3 is TGTGCCATCGGACGGAGCTCCTACGAGCAGTACTTC.

The CDR3 bases are TGTGCCTGGAGTGGCCCTCTTGAGGCAGGGCTCTTCACCTTC. Translated: CAWSGPLEAGLFTF. The chain recombines TRBV30 with TRBJ1-2, with D maybe TRBD1 (5 bases). Germline loops: CDR1 GTSNPN, CDR2 SVGIG (reference sequence). The length of the CDR3 is 14 residues. Trimming took off 1 base at V and 13 bases at J, with 22 bases between the two ends.

This chain uses TRBV18 with TRBJ1-5; no definite D call. Trimming left V 1 base short and J 4 bases short, with 14 bases between. The germline gives CDR1 KGHSH, CDR2 LQKENI. The CDR3 is 16 residues long. DNA for the CDR3: TGTGCCAGCTCACCACAACACCCCGGTAGGAATCAGCCCCAGCATTTT. As protein: CASSPQHPGRNQPQHF.

This rearrangement joins TRBV10-3 to TRBJ2-2; 8 positions agree with TRBD1. Per germline, CDR1 ENHRY and CDR2 SYGVKD. This CDR3 spans 11 amino acids. V trimming: 8 bases; J trimming: 9 bases; junction bases outside the gene matches: 2. The CDR3: CAIQGAWELFF. The CDR3 region has the DNA TGTGCCATCCAGGGGGCGTGGGAGCTGTTTTTT.

The V and J genes are TRBV10-3 and TRBJ1-5, with TRBD1 as a possible D gene (6 bases). Trimming took off 10 bases at V and 4 bases at J, with 14 bases between the two ends. Germline values: CDR1 ENHRY, CDR2 SYGVKD. CDR3 length equals 13 residues. The DNA for the CDR3 is TGTGCCACGTCCCGGGACATTAATCAGCCCCAGCATTTT. It translates to CATSRDINQPQHF.

V and J are TRBV6-2 or TRBV6-3 and TRBJ1-1; D unclear. CDR1 is MNHEY and CDR2 is SVGEGT in the germline V gene. This CDR3 region has 15 residues. V lost 2 bases and J lost 6, with 16 bases in between. DNA for the CDR3: TGTGCCAGCAGTTACGTTTCGCCTCTTGTCTCTGAAGCTTTCTTT. As protein: CASSYVSPLVSEAFF.

This chain connects TRBV28 to TRBJ1-2; D is uncertain. Per the germline V gene, CDR1 is MDHEN and CDR2 is SYDVKM. The CDR3 has 11 amino acids. Deletions cut 6 bases from V and 4 bases from J, with 6 bases between. CDR3 sequence: CASSSIYGYTF. The CDR3 region has the DNA TGTGCCAGCAGCTCAATCTATGGCTACACCTTC.

The V call is TRBV12-3 or TRBV12-4, the J call TRBJ1-1; D gene uncertain. The CDR3 has 11 amino acids. V was pared by 8 bases and J by 8 bases, with 12 bases between. The CDR3 protein is CASAHRTEAFF. For the CDR3, the DNA is TGTGCCAGCGCGCATAGGACGGAAGCTTTCTTT.

This chain links TRBV2 with TRBJ2-7; 9 bases map to TRBD2. The CDR3 has 15 amino acids. V was pared by 8 bases and J by 4 bases, with 12 bases of the junction left unmatched. The germline CDR1 and CDR2 sequences are SNHLY and FYNNEI. The CDR3 loop is CASAAGGLGGYEQYF. The CDR3 region has the DNA TGTGCCAGCGCAGCGGGGGGCCTTGGTGGTTACGAGCAGTACTTC. Combining the CDR3 with reference TRBV2 and TRBJ2-7 gives the whole variable domain EPEVTQTPSHQVTQMGQEVILRCVPISNHLYFYWYRQILGQKVEFLVSFYNNEISEKSEIFDDQFSVERPDGSNFTLKIRSTKLEDSAMYFCASAAGGLGGYEQYFGPGTRLTVT.

The chain employs TRBV6-2 or TRBV6-3 and TRBJ2-7; D may be TRBD1 (6 bases). Germline CDR1 MNHEY, CDR2 SVGEGT. The CDR3 loop spans 12 amino acids. CDR3 in amino acids: CASSYSRGQLSV. CDR3 nucleotide sequence: TGTGCCAGCAGTTACTCAAGAGGACAGCTTTCGGTC.

Of note for this clone: Other DNA sequences within the sample encode an identical CDR3. This rearrangement joins TRBV5-1 to TRBJ2-3; possible D gene TRBD2, 6 bases. This CDR3 contains 15 residues. Trimming shortened V by 4 bases and J by 0 bases, and 12 bases separated the two germline ends. CDR1 and CDR2 (germline): SGHRS, YFSETQ. The CDR3 sequence is CASSLRGVSTDTQYF. CDR3 nucleotide sequence: TGCGCCAGCAGCCTGCGGGGAGTTAGCACAGATACGCAGTATTTT.

V gene TRBV7-9 combines with J gene TRBJ2-7; no reliable D call. The V end lost 5 bases, the J end lost 0 bases, and 11 bases lay between the germline ends. CDR3 length equals 14 residues. Germline V gene sequence: CDR1 SEHNR, CDR2 FQNEAQ (reference sequence). The CDR3 here is CASSQDEISYEQYF. The CDR3 bases are TGTGCCAGCAGCCAGGACGAAATCTCCTACGAGCAGTACTTC.

The chain carries TRBV20-1 and TRBJ2-7, with no clear D. This CDR3 has 11 amino acids. Germline V lookup: CDR1 DFQATT, CDR2 SNEGSKA (reference sequence). The V end was cut by 2 bases, the J end by 5 bases, with 7 bases between. This CDR3 is CSARRADEQYF. The DNA of the CDR3 is TGCAGTGCTAGACGGGCGGACGAGCAGTACTTC.

The V and J genes are TRBV4-3 and TRBJ2-7, with TRBD2 matching 7 bases. V was pared by 0 bases and J by 6 bases, with 2 bases of the junction left unmatched. The CDR3 is made up of 13 amino acids. Germline CDR1 reads LGHNA; CDR2 reads YSLEER. As DNA, the CDR3 is TGCGCCAGCAGCCAAGAGACGGGGGGCGAGCAGTACTTC. As protein: CASSQETGGEQYF.

The V and J genes are TRBV12-3 or TRBV12-4 and TRBJ2-7; 8 bases match TRBD2. V dropped 5 bases and J dropped 7; count of bases not matched to a gene: 7. CDR3 length: 13 residues. CDR3 sequence reads: CASSQGTSREQYF. The CDR3 DNA reads TGTGCCAGCAGTCAAGGGACTAGTCGGGAGCAGTACTTC.

The chain uses TRBV6-2 or TRBV6-3 and TRBJ1-2; D may be TRBD1 (5 bases). In germline, CDR1 is MNHEY, CDR2 SVGEGT. V lost 4 bases, J lost 4 bases, and 13 bases lay in between. The CDR3 runs to 14 residues. The CDR3 nucleotides are TGTGCCAGCAGTTTCAAGGGGAGAGGCTATGGCTACACCTTC. It codes for CASSFKGRGYGYTF.

This chain connects TRBV2 to TRBJ2-1; 12 nucleotides agree with TRBD2. This CDR3 is 15 amino acids long. The V gene's germline CDR1 is SNHLY and CDR2 FYNNEI. V dropped 7 bases and J dropped 9; count of bases not matched to a gene: 10. CDR3 in amino acids: CASNPLAGGLGEQFF. CDR3 sequence (DNA): TGTGCCAGCAATCCGCTAGCGGGGGGGCTCGGTGAGCAGTTCTTC.

This chain connects TRBV6-1 to TRBJ1-2, with a weak D call TRBD1 (5 bases). The CDR3 is made up of 15 amino acids. Germline CDR1 is MNHNS and CDR2 is SASEGT. Trimming left V 0 bases short and J 4 bases short, with 12 bases between. The CDR3 loop reads CASSEAGGMGYGYTF. DNA for the CDR3: TGTGCCAGCAGTGAAGCGGGGGGAATGGGCTATGGCTACACCTTC.

V usage is TRBV12-3 or TRBV12-4 and J usage is TRBJ1-2; D not certain. V lost 5 bases, J lost 1 base, and 8 bases lay in between. This CDR3 is 13 amino acids long. The CDR3 bases are TGTGCCAGCAGTACATCACGTAACTATGGCTACACCTTC. Translating gives CASSTSRNYGYTF.

This rearrangement joins TRBV27 to TRBJ2-7; D might be TRBD1 (7 bases). The CDR3 is made up of 12 amino acids. The V gene lost 8 bases and the J gene lost 7 bases, with 15 bases spanning the gap. CDR1 is MNHEY and CDR2 is SMNVEV in the germline V gene (reference sequence). CDR3 sequence (DNA): TGTGCCAGCGGGAGGACAGGTCGAGAGCAGTACTTC. Residues: CASGRTGREQYF.